This TCR beta chain was captured in a study of blood T cell repertoires in COVID-19. Study in general: The United States, Italy and Spain provided the acute and convalescent COVID-19 samples.

Trimming removed 5 bases at V and 1 base at J, with 10 bases between. Germline V gene lookup returns CDR1 SEHNR and CDR2 FQNEAQ (reference sequence). The CDR3 is 14 residues long. TCRdb keeps only in-frame clones here, not all; method: immunoSEQ multiplex PCR. The sample has roughly 190,000 clones; roughly 94% are singletons. The sequencing input was peripheral blood. The rearrangement links TRBV7-9 to TRBJ2-3, with D uncertain. The receptor was derived from a man aged 25 to 40 with COVID-19, enrolled during active disease. The CDR3 loop reads CASSLPERTDTQYF. In DNA, the CDR3 is TGTGCCAGCAGCCTCCCCGAGCGCACAGATACGCAGTATTTT.